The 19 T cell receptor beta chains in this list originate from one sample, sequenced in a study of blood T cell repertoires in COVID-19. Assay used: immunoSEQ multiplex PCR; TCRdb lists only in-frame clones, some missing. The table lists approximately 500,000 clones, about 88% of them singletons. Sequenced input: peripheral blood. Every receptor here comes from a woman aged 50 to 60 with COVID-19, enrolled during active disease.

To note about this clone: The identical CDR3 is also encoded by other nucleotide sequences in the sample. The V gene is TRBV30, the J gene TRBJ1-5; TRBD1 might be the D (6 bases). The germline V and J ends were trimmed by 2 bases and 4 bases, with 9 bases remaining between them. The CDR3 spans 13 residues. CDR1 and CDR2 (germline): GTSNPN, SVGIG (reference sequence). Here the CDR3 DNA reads TGTGCCTGGAGTCCACAGGGAAATCAGCCCCAGCATTTT. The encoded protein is CAWSPQGNQPQHF.

The CDR3 coding sequence is TGTGCCAGCAGCCCCGGGGGGGGCCGTACCCAGTACTTC. This translates into CASSPGGGRTQYF. This rearrangement joins TRBV3-1 (or the pseudogene TRBV3-2) to TRBJ2-5; 8 bases agree with TRBD2. Trimming at V came to 4 bases and at J to 8 bases, leaving 6 bases not matched to a gene. CDR1 and CDR2 from the germline V gene are LGHDT and YNNKEL (reference sequence). The CDR3 length is 13 residues.

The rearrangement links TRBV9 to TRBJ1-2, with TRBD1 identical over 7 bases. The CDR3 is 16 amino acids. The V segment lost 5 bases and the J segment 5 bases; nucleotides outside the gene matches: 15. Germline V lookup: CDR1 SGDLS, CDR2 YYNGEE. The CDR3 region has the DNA TGTGCCAGCAGAGCAAGGGACAGACCATTTGGGTATGGCTACACCTTC. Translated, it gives CASRARDRPFGYGYTF.

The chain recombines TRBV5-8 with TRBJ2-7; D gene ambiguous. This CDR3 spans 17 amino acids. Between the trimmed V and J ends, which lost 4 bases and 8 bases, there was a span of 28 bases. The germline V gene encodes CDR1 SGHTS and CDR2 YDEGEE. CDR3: CASSPFFSNRRWVKQYF. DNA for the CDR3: TGTGCCAGCAGCCCCTTCTTTAGTAACAGAAGGTGGGTCAAGCAGTACTTC.

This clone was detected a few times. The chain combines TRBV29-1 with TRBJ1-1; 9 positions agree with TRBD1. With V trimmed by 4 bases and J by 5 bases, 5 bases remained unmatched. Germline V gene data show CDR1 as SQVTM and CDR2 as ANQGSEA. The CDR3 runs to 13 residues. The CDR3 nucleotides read TGCAGCGTTGGGGTGACAGGGGGGACTGAAGCTTTCTTT. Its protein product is CSVGVTGGTEAFF.

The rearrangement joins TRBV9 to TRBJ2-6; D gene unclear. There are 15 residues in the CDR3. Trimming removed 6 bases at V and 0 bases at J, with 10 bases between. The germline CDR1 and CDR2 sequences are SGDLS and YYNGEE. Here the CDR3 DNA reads TGTGCCAGCACCTCCCTCGGCTCTGGGGCCAACGTCCTGACTTTC. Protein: CASTSLGSGANVLTF. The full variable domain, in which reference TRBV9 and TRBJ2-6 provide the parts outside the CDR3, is DSGVTQTPKHLITATGQRVTLRCSPRSGDLSVYWYQQSLDQGLQFLIQYYNGEERAKGNILERFSAQQFPDLHSELNLSSLELGDSALYFCASTSLGSGANVLTFGAGSRLTVL.

In nucleotides, the CDR3 is TGCAGCGTTGCAGAAGGGGGAGGGTACACTGAAGCTTTCTTT. This sequence encodes CSVAEGGGYTEAFF. V and J are TRBV29-1 and TRBJ1-1, with a possible D match to TRBD1 (6 bases). This CDR3 contains 14 residues. V was trimmed by 4 bases and J by 3 bases, leaving 15 bases between them. Germline lookup yields CDR1 SQVTM and CDR2 ANQGSEA.

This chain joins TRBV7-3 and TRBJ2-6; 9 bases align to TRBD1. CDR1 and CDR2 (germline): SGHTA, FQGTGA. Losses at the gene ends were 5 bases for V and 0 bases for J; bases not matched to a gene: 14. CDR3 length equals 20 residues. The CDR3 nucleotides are TGTGCCAGCAGCGCGCCCCCGACAGGGGGTCTCTTCTCTGGGGCCAACGTCCTGACTTTC. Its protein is CASSAPPTGGLFSGANVLTF.

The CDR3 loop is CASSPLTGENSNTIYF. CDR3 in DNA: TGTGCCAGCAGCCCCTTGACAGGGGAAAACAGCAACACCATATATTTT. The chain is built from TRBV14 and TRBJ1-3, with 8 bases lining up with TRBD1. Looked up from germline, CDR1 is SGHDN and CDR2 is FVKESK. The CDR3 contains 16 residues. With V trimmed by 4 bases and J by 7 bases, 12 bases remained unmatched.

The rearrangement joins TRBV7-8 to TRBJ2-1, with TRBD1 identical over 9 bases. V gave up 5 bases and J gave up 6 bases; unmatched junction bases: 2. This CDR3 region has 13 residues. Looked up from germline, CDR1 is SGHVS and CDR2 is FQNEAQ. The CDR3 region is CASSPTGGNEQFF. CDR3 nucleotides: TGTGCCAGCAGCCCGACAGGGGGCAATGAGCAGTTCTTC.

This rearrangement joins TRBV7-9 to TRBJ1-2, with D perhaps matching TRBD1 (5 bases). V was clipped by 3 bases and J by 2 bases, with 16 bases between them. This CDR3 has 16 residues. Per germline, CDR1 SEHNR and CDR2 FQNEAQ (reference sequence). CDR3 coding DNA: TGTGCCAGCAGCTTCCGACAGCACCAACTCAACTATGGCTACACCTTC. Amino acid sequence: CASSFRQHQLNYGYTF.

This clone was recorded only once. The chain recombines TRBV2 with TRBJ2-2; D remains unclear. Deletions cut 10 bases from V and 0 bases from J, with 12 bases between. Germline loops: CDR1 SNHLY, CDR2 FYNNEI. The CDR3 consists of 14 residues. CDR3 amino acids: CATRAQTNTGELFF. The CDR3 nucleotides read TGTGCCACCCGAGCCCAAACGAACACCGGGGAGCTGTTTTTT. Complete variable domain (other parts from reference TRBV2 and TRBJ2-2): EPEVTQTPSHQVTQMGQEVILRCVPISNHLYFYWYRQILGQKVEFLVSFYNNEISEKSEIFDDQFSVERPDGSNFTLKIRSTKLEDSAMYFCATRAQTNTGELFFGEGSRLTVL.

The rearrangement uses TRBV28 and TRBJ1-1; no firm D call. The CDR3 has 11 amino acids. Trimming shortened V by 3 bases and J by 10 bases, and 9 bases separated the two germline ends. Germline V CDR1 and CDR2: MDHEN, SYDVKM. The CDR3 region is CASSFPSGAFF. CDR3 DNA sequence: TGTGCCAGCAGTTTCCCCAGCGGAGCTTTCTTT. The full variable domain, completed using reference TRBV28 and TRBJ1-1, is DVKVTQSSRYLVKRTGEKVFLECVQDMDHENMFWYRQDPGLGLRLIYFSYDVKMKEKGDIPEGYSVSREKKERFSLILESASTNQTSMYLCASSFPSGAFFGQGTRLTVV.

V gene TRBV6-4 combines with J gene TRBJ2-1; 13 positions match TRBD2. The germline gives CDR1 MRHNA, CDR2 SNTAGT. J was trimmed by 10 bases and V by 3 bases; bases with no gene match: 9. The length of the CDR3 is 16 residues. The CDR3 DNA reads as TGTGCCAGCAGTGAATTTGGGACTAGCGGGGAAAACGAGCAGTTCTTC. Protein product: CASSEFGTSGENEQFF.

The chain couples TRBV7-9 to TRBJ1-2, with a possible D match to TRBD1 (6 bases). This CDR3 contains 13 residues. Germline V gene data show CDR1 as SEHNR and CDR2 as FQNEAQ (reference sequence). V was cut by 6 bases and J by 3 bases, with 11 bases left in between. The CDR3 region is CASSSGADYGYTF. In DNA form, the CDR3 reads TGTGCCAGCAGTTCAGGGGCTGACTATGGCTACACCTTC.

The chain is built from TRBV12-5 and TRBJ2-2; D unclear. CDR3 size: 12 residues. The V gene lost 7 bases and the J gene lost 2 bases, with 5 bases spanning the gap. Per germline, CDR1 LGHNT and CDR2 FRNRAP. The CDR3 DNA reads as TGTGCTAGTGCCCTTAACACCGGGGAGCTGTTTTTT. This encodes CASALNTGELFF.

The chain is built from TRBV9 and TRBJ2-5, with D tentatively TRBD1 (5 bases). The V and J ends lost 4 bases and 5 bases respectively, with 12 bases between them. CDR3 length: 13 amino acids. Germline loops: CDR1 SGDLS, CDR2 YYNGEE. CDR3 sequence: CASSRGIGETQYF. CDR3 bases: TGTGCCAGCAGCAGGGGAATTGGGGAGACCCAGTACTTC.

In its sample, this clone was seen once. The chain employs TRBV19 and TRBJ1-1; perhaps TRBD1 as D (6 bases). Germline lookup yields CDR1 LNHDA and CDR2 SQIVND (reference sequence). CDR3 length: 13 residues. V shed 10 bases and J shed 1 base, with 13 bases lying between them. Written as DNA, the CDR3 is TGTGCCACCCGGGAGGGGGAGAACACTGAAGCTTTCTTT. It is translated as CATREGENTEAFF.

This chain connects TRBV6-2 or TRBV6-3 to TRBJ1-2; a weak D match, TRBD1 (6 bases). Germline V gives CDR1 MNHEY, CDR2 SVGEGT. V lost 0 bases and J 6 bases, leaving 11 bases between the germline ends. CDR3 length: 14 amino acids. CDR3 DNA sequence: TGTGCCAGCAGTTACTCTTCAGGGGCTCATGGCTACACCTTC. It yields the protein CASSYSSGAHGYTF.